This TCR beta chain was identified during a study of T cell repertoires in cytomegalovirus infection. Study overall: As its CMV epitopes, the study selected recently identified HLA-C-restricted and well-studied HLA-B-restricted targets. Signatures in public TCR beta sequences pointed to both CMV infection and matching HLA type. General study findings and limits: Using cumulative public TCR beta family frequency, the authors identified those who carried CMV together with the relevant HLA. The ex vivo response was dominated by HLA-C-restricted CMV-specific TCR beta clonotypes.

In its sample, this clonotype was seen many times. As yet, its antigen is unknown. The CDR3 totals 16 residues. Germline CDR1 and CDR2: MNHEY and SMNVEV (reference sequence). The V end was cut by 5 bases, the J end by 5 bases, with 21 bases between. MiXCR, applied by TCRdb to the reads, yields one record per CDR3 protein. The sample shows tens of thousands of distinct CDR3 sequences, roughly 25% of them seen only once. The chain recombines TRBV27 with TRBJ1-2; D might be TRBD1 (6 bases). The sample here was CD8+ T cells from cultured PBMCs, taken from culture after CMV antigen stimulation. This TCR derives from a human donor in good health (CMV status not recorded). Some clones in this sample may be carry-over from other donors' samples. This chain's CDR3 is CASSPNTGWAPYGYTF. CDR3 coding DNA: TGTGCCAGCAGTCCGAATACAGGGTGGGCTCCTTATGGCTACACCTTC.